Below, 32 T cell receptor beta chains from the same sample are listed, as sequenced in a study of regulatory T cells in long-lasting Graves disease. Documented time point: newly diagnosed GD, antithyroid drugs for less than 3 months. Making the TCR library involved RNA that had been extracted from PBMCs. Through Arm-PCR of CDR3 regions and iRepertoire HTBI primers, TCR beta libraries were built. TCRdb re-derived calls from the multiplex PCR reads in MiXCR, one entry per CDR3 protein. This sample carries 550,000 or so distinct CDR3 sequences, about 11% of them seen once, and the ten largest clones take around 9.3%. This same sample was also part of a study on T cells in Graves' hyperthyroidism and ophthalmopathy.

The source was peripheral blood mononuclear cells (PBMCs), collected at new diagnosis, from a patient treated with antithyroid drugs. These receptors were taken from a woman in her twenties or thirties with Graves disease.

The J gene is TRBJ2-7, the V gene TRBV20-1; D perhaps matches TRBD1 (6 bases). The V end lost 6 bases, the J end lost 3 bases, and 9 bases lay between the germline ends. CDR1 is DFQATT and CDR2 is SNEGSKA in the germline V gene (reference sequence). The CDR3 runs 11 residues. The CDR3 DNA is TGCAGTGCACAACAGGGCTACGAGCAGTACTTC. Its protein product is CSAQQGYEQYF.

The sample holds many counts of this clonotype. The chain recombines TRBV20-1 with TRBJ2-1; tentatively, D is TRBD2 (5 bases). The V end lost 8 bases, the J end lost 3 bases, and 17 bases lay between the germline ends. This CDR3 is 14 amino acids long. Germline assignment: CDR1 DFQATT and CDR2 SNEGSKA (reference sequence). For the CDR3, the DNA is TGCAGTCTCCTAGGGCAGGCGGGCTACAATGAGCAGTTCTTC. Its protein product is CSLLGQAGYNEQFF.

The chain has TRBV5-1 and TRBJ2-7; D possibly matches TRBD1 or TRBD2 (5 bases each). The V gene lost 0 bases and the J gene lost 4 bases, with 20 bases spanning the gap. Germline V gene sequence: CDR1 SGHRS, CDR2 YFSETQ. The CDR3 loop spans 17 amino acids. The chain's CDR3 is CASSLGVGDLTSYEQYF. CDR3 in DNA: TGCGCCAGCAGCTTGGGTGTCGGGGACCTGACCAGTTACGAGCAGTACTTC.

This clonotype has a count of ten or more. The J gene is TRBJ2-7, the V gene TRBV20-1; TRBD2 matches at 15 bases. This CDR3 has 13 amino acids. With V trimmed by 3 bases and J by 6 bases, 0 bases remained unmatched. Germline-derived CDR1 and CDR2 are DFQATT and SNEGSKA (reference sequence). In DNA form, the CDR3 reads TGCAGTGCTAGGGGACTAGCGGGAGGCGAGCAGTACTTC. It yields the protein CSARGLAGGEQYF.

The chain recombines TRBV18 with TRBJ2-2, with 13 positions matching TRBD2. The J segment lost 4 bases and the V segment lost 3 bases, leaving 11 bases of the junction unmatched. The CDR3 extends over 19 amino acids. The germline V gene encodes CDR1 KGHSH and CDR2 LQKENI. CDR3 sequence (DNA): TGTGCCAGCTCACCCTACGGAGGACTAGCGGGAGTAAGCACCGGGGAGCTGTTTTTT. Translated, it gives CASSPYGGLAGVSTGELFF. Full variable domain (remainder filled in from reference TRBV18 and TRBJ2-2): NAGVMQNPRHLVRRRGQEARLRCSPMKGHSHVYWYRQLPEEGLKFMVYLQKENIIDESGMPKERFSAEFPKEGPSILRIQQVVRGDSAAYFCASSPYGGLAGVSTGELFFGEGSRLTVL.

This clonotype came up many times. The chain employs TRBV2 and TRBJ2-7; D is perhaps TRBD1 (6 bases). V was clipped by 6 bases and J by 4 bases, with 13 bases between them. The length of the CDR3 is 13 residues. Germline CDR1 reads SNHLY; CDR2 reads FYNNEI. The CDR3 DNA reads as TGTGCCAGCAGCCTCGCGACAGGATACGAGCAGTACTTC. It specifies CASSLATGYEQYF.

Ten or more counts support this clonotype. This chain uses TRBV7-2 with TRBJ1-2; 8 bases are a match to TRBD1. Germline CDR1 is SGHTA and CDR2 is FQGNSA. V shed 5 bases and J 6 bases; nucleotides not matched to a gene: 5. The CDR3 runs to 13 residues. CDR3 residues: CASSTGQGNGYTF. The CDR3 DNA sequence: TGTGCCAGCAGCACCGGACAGGGTAATGGCTACACCTTC.

This clonotype came up many times. The V and J genes are TRBV7-2 and TRBJ2-3; D not resolved. Deletions cut 1 base from V and 6 bases from J, with 14 bases between. The germline CDR1 and CDR2 sequences are SGHTA and FQGNSA. The CDR3 is 15 residues long. Here the CDR3 reads CASSLVGQHLDTQYF. CDR3 coding DNA: TGTGCCAGCAGCTTAGTTGGGCAGCACCTGGATACGCAGTATTTT. The variable domain in full, completed from reference TRBV7-2 and TRBJ2-3, reads GAGVSQSPSNKVTEKGKDVELRCDPISGHTALYWYRQSLGQGLEFLIYFQGNSAPDKSGLPSDRFSAERTGGSVSTLTIQRTQQEDSAVYLCASSLVGQHLDTQYFGPGTRLTVL.

Concerning this clonotype: A much larger clone differs by one base, so this may be a read error. This chain uses TRBV6-1 with TRBJ1-2, with 8 bases that match TRBD1. The germline V gene encodes CDR1 MNHNS and CDR2 SASEGT. The length of the CDR3 is 14 residues. The CDR3 sequence: CANSGQGEWYGYTF. DNA for the CDR3: TGTGCCAACAGTGGACAGGGAGAATGGTATGGCTACACCTTC.

The rearrangement joins TRBV4-3 to TRBJ2-7; D ambiguous. This CDR3 comprises 15 residues. Trimming stripped 0 bases from V and 3 bases from J, with 12 bases between. Germline loops: CDR1 LGHNA, CDR2 YSLEER. CDR3 loop: CASSQDLGKRYEQYF. The DNA for the CDR3 is TGCGCCAGCAGCCAAGATCTGGGGAAGCGCTACGAGCAGTACTTC.

This clonotype appeared many times. The rearrangement links TRBV2 to TRBJ2-7; weak D call: TRBD2 (6 bases). The CDR3 covers 12 residues. Germline lookup yields CDR1 SNHLY and CDR2 FYNNEI. The V gene lost 6 bases and the J gene lost 3 bases, with 9 bases spanning the gap. DNA for the CDR3: TGTGCCAGCAGGGGACTTCTCTACGAGCAGTACTTC. Encoded protein: CASRGLLYEQYF. The variable domain in full, with the rest retrieved from reference TRBV2 and TRBJ2-7, is EPEVTQTPSHQVTQMGQEVILRCVPISNHLYFYWYRQILGQKVEFLVSFYNNEISEKSEIFDDQFSVERPDGSNFTLKIRSTKLEDSAMYFCASRGLLYEQYFGPGTRLTVT.

The table lists this clonotype with a few counts. The junction does not match germline at one end; this may be a read error. The J gene is TRBJ2-1, the V gene TRBV14; the D is unclear. Germline CDR1 and CDR2: SGHDN and FVKESK. The CDR3 has 14 amino acids. As DNA, the CDR3 is TGTGCCAGCAGCCGACCGGAGCCCTACAATAAGCAGTTCTTC. Encoded protein: CASSRPEPYNKQFF. The whole variable domain, filled in from reference TRBV14 and TRBJ2-1, reads EAGVTQFPSHSVIEKGQTVTLRCDPISGHDNLYWYRRVMGKEIKFLLHFVKESKQDESGMPNNRFLAERTGGTYSTLKVQPAELEDSGVYFCASSRPEPYNKQFFGPGTRLTVL.

This clonotype was detected a few times. V gene TRBV7-3 combines with J gene TRBJ2-2, with D tentatively TRBD1 (5 bases). CDR3 size: 14 residues. Trimming took 3 bases from V and 4 from J, leaving 9 bases between them. The germline V gene has CDR1 SGHTA and CDR2 FQGTGA. The CDR3 protein is CASSLVRGTGELFF. The CDR3 DNA is TGTGCCAGCAGCTTGGTTAGGGGCACCGGGGAGCTGTTTTTT.

This clonotype was seen at least ten times. The chain joins TRBV5-1 to TRBJ2-1; D possibly corresponds to TRBD1 (5 bases). The V and J ends lost 2 bases and 5 bases respectively, with 17 bases between them. The CDR3 consists of 16 residues. Germline V gene data show CDR1 as SGHRS and CDR2 as YFSETQ. CDR3 residues: CASSLKGSGFDNEQFF. CDR3 nucleotides: TGCGCCAGCAGCTTAAAGGGGTCTGGTTTCGACAATGAGCAGTTCTTC.

Many counts were recorded for this clonotype. The chain recombines TRBV15 with TRBJ1-4; D is undetermined. The germline CDR1 and CDR2 sequences are LNHNV and YYDKDF (reference sequence). The CDR3 is 14 residues long. Trimming removed 10 bases from V and 1 base from J, with 13 bases in between. CDR3 bases: TGTGCCAGCCGCGAGGGAATAACTAATGAAAAACTGTTTTTT. Its translation: CASREGITNEKLFF.

This clonotype was seen ten or more times. This chain links TRBV20-1 with TRBJ2-5; D is unresolved. The ends were cut back, 3 bases at V and 3 bases at J, with 11 bases in the middle. Germline V lookup: CDR1 DFQATT, CDR2 SNEGSKA (reference sequence). This CDR3 spans 13 amino acids. CDR3 sequence: CSARAHLEETQYF. CDR3 coding DNA: TGCAGTGCTAGGGCGCATTTAGAAGAGACCCAGTACTTC.

This clonotype was seen ten or more times. The CDR3 reads CASSSLPGSQPQHF. In nucleotides, the CDR3 is TGTGCCAGCAGTTCCCTGCCAGGGAGTCAGCCCCAGCATTTT. The chain has TRBV6-2 or TRBV6-3 and TRBJ1-5; tentatively, D is TRBD1 (5 bases). Germline loops: CDR1 MNHEY, CDR2 SVGEGT. V lost 4 bases, J lost 6 bases, and 13 bases lay in between. The CDR3 sequence is 14 residues long.

This clonotype appeared many times. The gene calls are TRBV13 and TRBJ2-5; 7 nucleotides agree with TRBD1. V lost 5 bases and J lost 5; bases outside the gene matches: 8. Per the germline V gene, CDR1 is PRHDT and CDR2 is FYEKMQ (reference sequence). The CDR3 is 14 residues long. The CDR3 DNA is TGTGCCAGCAGCCTCGCCAGGGGACAGGAGACCCAGTACTTC. This sequence encodes CASSLARGQETQYF.

This clonotype was counted at least ten times. This chain uses TRBV10-3 with TRBJ1-5, with 7 bases matching TRBD1. This CDR3 spans 16 amino acids. Germline lookup yields CDR1 ENHRY and CDR2 SYGVKD. The V gene end was trimmed by 5 bases and the J gene end by 3 bases; junction bases not matched to a gene: 10. The DNA for the CDR3 is TGTGCCATCAGTCCAGATACAGGGGATTACAATCAGCCCCAGCATTTT. It yields the protein CAISPDTGDYNQPQHF.

The V call is TRBV7-2, the J call TRBJ2-7; tentatively, D is TRBD1 (5 bases). The germline V and J ends were trimmed by 1 base and 0 bases, with 10 bases remaining between them. CDR1 is SGHTA, CDR2 FQGNSA, per germline. The CDR3 sequence is 15 residues long. The chain's CDR3 is CASSLEGPSSYEQYF. The CDR3 region has the DNA TGTGCCAGCAGCTTAGAGGGGCCGAGCTCCTACGAGCAGTACTTC.

This clonotype has ten or more counts. The chain carries TRBV2 and TRBJ1-2, with unresolved D. Germline values: CDR1 SNHLY, CDR2 FYNNEI. V was pared by 8 bases and J by 1 base, with 8 bases between. The CDR3 loop spans 12 amino acids. DNA for the CDR3: TGTGCCAGCCGAACGCTTAACTATGGCTACACCTTC. Translated: CASRTLNYGYTF.

The V gene is TRBV15, the J gene TRBJ2-2, with D hard to call. CDR1 and CDR2 (germline): LNHNV, YYDKDF (reference sequence). CDR3 length: 14 amino acids. Trimming pared 3 bases from V and 2 bases from J, leaving 7 bases between. The CDR3 loop reads CATSSDRNTGELFF. Here the CDR3 DNA reads TGTGCCACCAGCAGTGACCGAAACACCGGGGAGCTGTTTTTT.

This clonotype was counted at least ten times. The J gene is TRBJ1-2, the V gene TRBV2, with TRBD1 as a possible D gene (6 bases). Germline V CDR1 and CDR2: SNHLY, FYNNEI. The V and J ends lost 5 bases and 7 bases respectively, with 11 bases between them. The CDR3 contains 12 residues. The CDR3 loop reads CASSTGMSGYTF. In DNA form, the CDR3 reads TGTGCCAGCAGTACAGGGATGTCTGGCTACACCTTC.

Ten or more counts support this clonotype. V usage is TRBV5-1 and J usage is TRBJ2-1; TRBD2 aligns across 9 bases. The trim removed 6 bases at V and 4 bases at J, leaving 8 bases unmatched. The CDR3 is 15 residues long. In germline, CDR1 is SGHRS, CDR2 YFSETQ. The CDR3 region is CASNPSGNPYNEQFF. In DNA form, the CDR3 reads TGCGCCAGCAACCCTAGCGGGAATCCTTACAATGAGCAGTTCTTC.

This clonotype was found many times. The rearrangement uses TRBV19 and TRBJ2-1; D tentatively reads TRBD1 or TRBD2 (6 bases each). This CDR3 is built from 16 residues. With 7 bases removed from V and 0 bases from J, the gap between germline ends came to 16 bases. Germline CDR1 is LNHDA and CDR2 is SQIVND (reference sequence). CDR3 sequence reads: CASKEIADSSYNEQFF. The CDR3 bases are TGTGCCAGTAAAGAAATAGCGGACAGCTCCTACAATGAGCAGTTCTTC.

This clonotype was seen at least ten times. The chain links TRBV2 to TRBJ2-3, with 8 nucleotides matching TRBD2. Trimming cost V 7 bases and J 3 bases; bases outside gene matches: 12. The length of the CDR3 is 16 residues. Germline CDR1 SNHLY, CDR2 FYNNEI. The CDR3 bases are TGTGCCAGCATAGTCGGCCCAGCGGGAGTGACAGATACGCAGTATTTT. Translating gives CASIVGPAGVTDTQYF.

The genes are TRBV2 and TRBJ1-5; tentatively, D is TRBD1 (6 bases). V lost 4 bases and J lost 4, with 14 bases in between. Germline CDR1 reads SNHLY; CDR2 reads FYNNEI. CDR3 length equals 15 residues. The CDR3 DNA is TGTGCCAGCAGTGTATGGTCAGGGGTAAATCAGCCCCAGCATTTT. Its translation is CASSVWSGVNQPQHF.

Many counts were recorded for this clonotype. The chain links TRBV2 to TRBJ2-7; D may correspond to TRBD1 or TRBD2 (6 bases each). V lost 8 bases, J lost 7 bases, and 21 bases lay in between. CDR3 size: 14 residues. The germline V gene encodes CDR1 SNHLY and CDR2 FYNNEI. The CDR3 DNA reads as TGTGCCAGCGGGGGGACAAGAAGTTCCAGGGAGCAGTACTTC. Protein sequence: CASGGTRSSREQYF.

In regard to this clonotype: A single base separates this from a much larger clone, so it may be a read error. The chain has TRBV12-3 or TRBV12-4 and TRBJ2-3; D may match TRBD1 or TRBD2 (6 bases each). The CDR3 consists of 13 residues. This chain's CDR3 is CATQGPGEDRQYF. The CDR3 DNA follows: TGTGCCACACAGGGCCCGGGGGAAGATAGGCAGTATTTT.

In this sample, this clonotype turned up many times. V usage is TRBV5-5 and J usage is TRBJ2-7, with D possibly being TRBD2 (5 bases). Trimming shortened V by 3 bases and J by 3 bases, and 19 bases separated the two germline ends. The CDR3 has 16 amino acids. CDR1 and CDR2 (germline): SGHKS, YYEKEE (reference sequence). CDR3 nucleotide sequence: TGTGCCAGCAGCTACGTTGCAGGTCCCGGGGACTACGAGCAGTACTTC. Its translation: CASSYVAGPGDYEQYF.

DNA of the CDR3: TGTGCCTTCGCGGGAGCGCTCCGAGATACGCAGTATTTT. This sequence encodes CAFAGALRDTQYF. J is TRBJ2-3 and V is TRBV30, with TRBD2 matching over 7 bases. Germline values: CDR1 GTSNPN, CDR2 SVGIG (reference sequence). There are 13 residues in the CDR3. The V segment lost 7 bases and the J segment 5 bases; nucleotides outside the gene matches: 9.

This clonotype was seen at least ten times. The rearrangement uses TRBV10-3 and TRBJ2-5, with a possible D match to TRBD1 (6 bases). V lost 0 bases, J lost 4 bases, and 12 bases lay in between. This CDR3 has 15 residues. Germline CDR1 ENHRY, CDR2 SYGVKD. In nucleotides, the CDR3 is TGTGCCATCAGTGAGTCGGGACACCCACGAGAGACCCAGTACTTC. Its translation is CAISESGHPRETQYF.